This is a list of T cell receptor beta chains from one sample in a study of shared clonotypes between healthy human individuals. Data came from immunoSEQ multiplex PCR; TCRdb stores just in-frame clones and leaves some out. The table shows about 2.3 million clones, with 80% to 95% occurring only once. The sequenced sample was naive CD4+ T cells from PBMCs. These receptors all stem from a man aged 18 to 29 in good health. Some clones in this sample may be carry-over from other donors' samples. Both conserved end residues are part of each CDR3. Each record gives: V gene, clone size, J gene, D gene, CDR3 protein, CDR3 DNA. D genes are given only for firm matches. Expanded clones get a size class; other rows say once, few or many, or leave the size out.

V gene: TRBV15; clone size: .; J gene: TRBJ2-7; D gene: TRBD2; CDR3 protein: CATKAGGFSYEQYF; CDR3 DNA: TGTGCCACCAAAGCGGGAGGATTCTCCTACGAGCAGTACTTC
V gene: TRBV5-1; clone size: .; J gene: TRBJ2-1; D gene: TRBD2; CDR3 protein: CASSHGLVDDEQFF; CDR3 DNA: TGCGCCAGCAGCCATGGACTAGTTGACGATGAGCAGTTCTTC
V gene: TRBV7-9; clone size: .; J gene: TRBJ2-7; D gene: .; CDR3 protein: CASSLDRGGYYEQYF; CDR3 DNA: TGTGCCAGCAGCTTAGACAGGGGGGGATACTACGAGCAGTACTTC
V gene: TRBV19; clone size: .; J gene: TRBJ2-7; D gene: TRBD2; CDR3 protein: CASGESGRYYEQYF; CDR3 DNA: TGTGCCAGTGGTGAGTCCGGGAGGTATTACGAGCAGTACTTC
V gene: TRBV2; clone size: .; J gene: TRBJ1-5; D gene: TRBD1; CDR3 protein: CASGQGNQPQHF; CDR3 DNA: TGTGCCTCAGGACAGGGCAATCAGCCCCAGCATTTT
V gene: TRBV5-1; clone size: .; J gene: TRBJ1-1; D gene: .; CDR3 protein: CASSFIRNTEAFF; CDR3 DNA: TGCGCCAGCAGCTTTATCAGGAACACTGAAGCTTTCTTT
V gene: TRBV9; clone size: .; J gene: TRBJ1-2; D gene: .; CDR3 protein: CASSPGTTHYGYTF; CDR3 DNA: TGTGCCAGCAGCCCAGGGACTACTCATTATGGCTACACCTTC
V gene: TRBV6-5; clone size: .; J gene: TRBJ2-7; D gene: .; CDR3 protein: CASSYSTVTSSYEQYF; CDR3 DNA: TGTGCCAGCAGTTACTCGACAGTGACGAGCTCCTACGAGCAGTACTTC
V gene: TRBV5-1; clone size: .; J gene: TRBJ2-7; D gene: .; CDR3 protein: CASSEEYEQYF; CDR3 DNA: TGCGCCAGCAGCGAAGAATACGAGCAGTACTTC
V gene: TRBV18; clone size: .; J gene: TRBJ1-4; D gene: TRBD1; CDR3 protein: CASSRGQEINEKLFF; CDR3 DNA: TGTGCCAGCTCACGTGGACAGGAAATAAATGAAAAACTGTTTTTT
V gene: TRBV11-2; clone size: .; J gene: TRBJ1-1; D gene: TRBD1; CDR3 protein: CASSLDHRDSRYLTEAFF; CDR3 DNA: TGTGCCAGCAGCTTAGATCATCGGGACAGCAGATACCTCACTGAAGCTTTCTTT
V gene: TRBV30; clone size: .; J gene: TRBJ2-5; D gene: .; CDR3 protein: CACQGQETQYF; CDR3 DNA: TGTGCCTGCCAGGGTCAAGAGACCCAGTACTTC
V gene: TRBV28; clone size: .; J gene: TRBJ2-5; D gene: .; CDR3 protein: CASTETSGLARTQYF; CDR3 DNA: TGTGCCAGCACCGAAACATCCGGGCTAGCGAGGACCCAGTACTTC
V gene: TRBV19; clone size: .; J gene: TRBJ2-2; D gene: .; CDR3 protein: CASSPRPGFVGELFF; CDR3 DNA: TGTGCCAGTAGTCCCCGTCCGGGCTTCGTTGGGGAGCTGTTTTTT
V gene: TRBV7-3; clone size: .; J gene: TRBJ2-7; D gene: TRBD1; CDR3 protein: CASSTSGTGEYEQYF; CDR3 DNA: TGTGCCAGCAGCACCTCCGGGACAGGGGAATACGAGCAGTACTTC
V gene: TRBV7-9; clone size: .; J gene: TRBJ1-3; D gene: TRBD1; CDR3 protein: CASSQQGTNSGNTIYF; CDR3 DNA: TGTGCCAGCAGCCAACAGGGGACCAACTCTGGAAACACCATATATTTT
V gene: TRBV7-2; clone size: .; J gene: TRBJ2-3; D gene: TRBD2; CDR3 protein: CASSPSGRVDTQYF; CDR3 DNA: TGTGCCAGCAGCCCGAGCGGGAGGGTAGATACGCAGTATTTT
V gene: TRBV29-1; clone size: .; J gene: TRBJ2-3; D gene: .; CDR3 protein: CSVGDSSKVYF; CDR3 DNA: TGCAGCGTTGGAGACTCGTCGAAAGTGTATTTT
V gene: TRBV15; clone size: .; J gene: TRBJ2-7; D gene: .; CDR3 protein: CATSREPSRFGTYEQYF; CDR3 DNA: TGTGCCACCAGCAGGGAACCTAGCCGCTTTGGGACCTACGAGCAGTACTTC
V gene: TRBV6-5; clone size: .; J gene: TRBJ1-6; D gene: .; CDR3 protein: CASSYSKSSYNSPLHF; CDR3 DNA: TGTGCCAGCAGTTACTCAAAGAGCTCCTATAATTCACCCCTCCACTTT
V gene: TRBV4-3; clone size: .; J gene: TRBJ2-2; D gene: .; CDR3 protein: CASSQVGSNTGELFF; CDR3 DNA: TGCGCCAGCAGCCAAGTAGGCTCGAACACCGGGGAGCTGTTTTTT
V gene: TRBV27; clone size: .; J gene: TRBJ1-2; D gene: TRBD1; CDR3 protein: CASSIQGGFSSYTF; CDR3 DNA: TGTGCCAGCAGTATCCAGGGGGGGTTTAGTAGCTACACCTTC
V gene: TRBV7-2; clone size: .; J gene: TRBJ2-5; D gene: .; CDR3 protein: CASSLAGTEQETQYF; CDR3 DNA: TGTGCCAGCAGCTTAGCCGGGACGGAACAAGAGACCCAGTACTTC
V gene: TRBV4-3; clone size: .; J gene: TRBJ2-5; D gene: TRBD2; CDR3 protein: CASSQDRGGGETQYF; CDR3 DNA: TGCGCCAGCAGCCAAGACCGGGGGGGAGGAGAGACCCAGTACTTC
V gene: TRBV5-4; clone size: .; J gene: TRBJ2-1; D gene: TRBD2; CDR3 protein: CASSLGASGRVYNEQFF; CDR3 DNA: TGTGCCAGCAGCTTGGGTGCTAGCGGGAGGGTCTACAATGAGCAGTTCTTC
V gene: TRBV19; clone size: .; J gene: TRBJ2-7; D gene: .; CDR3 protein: CASSSAGTHYEQYF; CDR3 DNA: TGTGCCAGTAGTTCGGCCGGGACTCACTACGAGCAGTACTTC
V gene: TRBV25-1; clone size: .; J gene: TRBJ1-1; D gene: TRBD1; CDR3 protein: CASKPQGAQNTEAFF; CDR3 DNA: TGTGCCAGCAAACCTCAGGGGGCGCAGAACACTGAAGCTTTCTTT
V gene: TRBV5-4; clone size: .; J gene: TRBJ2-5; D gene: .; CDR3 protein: CASSLAVGTRETQYF; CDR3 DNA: TGTGCCAGCAGCTTAGCGGTGGGGACGAGGGAGACCCAGTACTTC
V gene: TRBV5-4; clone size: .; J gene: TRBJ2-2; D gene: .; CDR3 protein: CASSPTSSNTGELFF; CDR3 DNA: TGTGCCAGCAGCCCCACTAGTTCGAACACCGGGGAGCTGTTTTTT
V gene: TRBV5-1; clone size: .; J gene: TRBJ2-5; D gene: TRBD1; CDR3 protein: CASSTGQGFQETQYF; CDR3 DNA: TGCGCCAGCAGCACTGGACAGGGCTTCCAAGAGACCCAGTACTTC
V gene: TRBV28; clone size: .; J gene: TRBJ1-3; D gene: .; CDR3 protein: CASSLGGAVGNTIYF; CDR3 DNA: TGTGCCAGCAGTTTGGGGGGGGCGGTTGGAAACACCATATATTTT
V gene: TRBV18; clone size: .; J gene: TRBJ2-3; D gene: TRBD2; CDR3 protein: CASSPLREGTDTQYF; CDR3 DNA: TGTGCCAGCTCACCACTGCGGGAGGGCACAGATACGCAGTATTTT
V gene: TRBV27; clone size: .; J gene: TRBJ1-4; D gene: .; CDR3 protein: CASSFVGGWTMEKLFF; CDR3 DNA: TGTGCCAGCAGTTTTGTTGGGGGATGGACCATGGAAAAACTGTTTTTT
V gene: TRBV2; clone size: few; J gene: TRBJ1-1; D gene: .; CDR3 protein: CASRAYLNTEAFF; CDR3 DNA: TGTGCCAGCAGGGCATATCTGAACACTGAAGCTTTCTTT
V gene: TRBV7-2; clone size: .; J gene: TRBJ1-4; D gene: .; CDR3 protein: CASSLIGVNEKLFF; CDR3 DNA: TGTGCCAGCAGCTTAATCGGGGTTAATGAAAAACTGTTTTTT
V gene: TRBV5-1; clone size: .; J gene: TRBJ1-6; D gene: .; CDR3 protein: CASSLNPENSPLHF; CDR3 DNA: TGCGCCAGCAGCTTGAATCCAGAGAATTCACCCCTCCACTTT
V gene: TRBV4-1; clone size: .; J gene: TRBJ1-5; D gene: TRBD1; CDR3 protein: CASSQEDRDNQPQHF; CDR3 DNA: TGCGCCAGCAGCCAAGAAGACAGGGACAATCAGCCCCAGCATTTT
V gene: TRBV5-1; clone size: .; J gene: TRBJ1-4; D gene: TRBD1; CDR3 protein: CASSPDRTGGNEKLFF; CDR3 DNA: TGCGCCAGCAGCCCTGACCGGACAGGGGGGAATGAAAAACTGTTTTTT
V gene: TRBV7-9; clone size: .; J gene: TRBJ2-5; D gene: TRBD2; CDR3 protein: CASSLPSGRDRETQYF; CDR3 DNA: TGTGCCAGCAGCTTACCTAGCGGGAGGGACCGGGAGACCCAGTACTTC
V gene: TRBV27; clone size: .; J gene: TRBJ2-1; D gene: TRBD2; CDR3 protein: CASSRLAGRHNEQFF; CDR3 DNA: TGTGCCAGCAGTAGACTAGCGGGACGTCACAATGAGCAGTTCTTC
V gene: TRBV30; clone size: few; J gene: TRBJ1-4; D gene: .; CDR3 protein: CAWSFMTAKGEKLFF; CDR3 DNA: TGTGCCTGGAGCTTCATGACAGCAAAGGGTGAAAAACTGTTTTTT
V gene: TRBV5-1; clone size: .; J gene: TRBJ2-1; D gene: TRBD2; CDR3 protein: CASSWVSGSGSNEQFF; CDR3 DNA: TGCGCCAGCAGCTGGGTTAGCGGGAGTGGAAGCAATGAGCAGTTCTTC
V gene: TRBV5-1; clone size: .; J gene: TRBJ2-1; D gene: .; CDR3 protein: CASSFATGSYNEQFF; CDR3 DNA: TGCGCCAGCAGCTTCGCAACAGGGTCCTACAATGAGCAGTTCTTC
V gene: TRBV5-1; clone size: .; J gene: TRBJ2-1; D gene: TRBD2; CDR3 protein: CASSSTSGATNEQFF; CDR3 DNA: TGCGCCAGCAGCTCGACTAGCGGGGCCACCAATGAGCAGTTCTTC
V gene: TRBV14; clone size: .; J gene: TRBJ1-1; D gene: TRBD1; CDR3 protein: CASSQYQGAMNTEAFF; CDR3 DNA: TGTGCCAGCAGCCAATACCAGGGGGCCATGAACACTGAAGCTTTCTTT
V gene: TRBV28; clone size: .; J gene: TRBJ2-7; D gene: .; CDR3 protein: CASSLRQYEQYF; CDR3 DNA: TGTGCCAGCAGTTTACGACAATACGAGCAGTACTTC
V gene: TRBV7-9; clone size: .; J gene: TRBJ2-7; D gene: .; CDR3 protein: CASSLVELGEQYF; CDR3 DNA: TGTGCCAGCAGCTTAGTGGAGCTGGGCGAGCAGTACTTC
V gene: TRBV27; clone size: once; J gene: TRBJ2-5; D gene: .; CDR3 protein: CASSLLAVDQETQYF; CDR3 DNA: TGTGCCAGCAGTTTATTAGCAGTAGACCAAGAGACCCAGTACTTC
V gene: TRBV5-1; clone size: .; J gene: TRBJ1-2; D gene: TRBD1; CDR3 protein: CASSLGRQGSYGYTF; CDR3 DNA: TGCGCCAGCAGCTTGGGACGACAGGGCAGCTATGGCTACACCTTC
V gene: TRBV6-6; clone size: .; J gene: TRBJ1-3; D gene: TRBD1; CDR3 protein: CASSLTGASGNTIYF; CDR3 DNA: TGTGCCAGCAGCCTGACAGGGGCTTCTGGAAACACCATATATTTT
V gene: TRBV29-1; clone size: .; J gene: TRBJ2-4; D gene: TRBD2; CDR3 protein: CSVEGWLAGAILAKNIQYF; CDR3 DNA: TGCAGCGTTGAGGGATGGTTGGCGGGAGCCATCCTAGCCAAAAACATTCAGTACTTC
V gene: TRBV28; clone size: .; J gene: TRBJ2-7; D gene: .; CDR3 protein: CASTPGDMNYYEQYF; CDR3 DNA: TGTGCCAGCACCCCGGGGGACATGAACTACTACGAGCAGTACTTC
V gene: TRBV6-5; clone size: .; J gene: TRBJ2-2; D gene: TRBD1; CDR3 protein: CASSTGTGAPGELFF; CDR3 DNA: TGTGCCAGCAGTACCGGGACAGGGGCCCCCGGGGAGCTGTTTTTT
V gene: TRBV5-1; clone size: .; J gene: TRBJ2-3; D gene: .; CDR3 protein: CASSFRGRDGASTDTQYF; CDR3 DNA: TGCGCCAGCAGCTTTAGAGGGCGGGATGGGGCTAGCACAGATACGCAGTATTTT
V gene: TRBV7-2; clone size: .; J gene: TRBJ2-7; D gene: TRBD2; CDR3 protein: CASSLAGLAEYEQYF; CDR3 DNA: TGTGCCAGCAGCTTAGCGGGACTAGCGGAGTACGAGCAGTACTTC
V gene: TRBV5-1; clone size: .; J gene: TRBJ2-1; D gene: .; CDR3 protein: CASSLGEWLNEQFF; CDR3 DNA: TGCGCCAGCAGCTTGGGGGAATGGCTCAATGAGCAGTTCTTC
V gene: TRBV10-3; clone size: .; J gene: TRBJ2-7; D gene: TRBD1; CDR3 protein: CAITRTGSYEQYF; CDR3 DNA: TGTGCCATCACCCGGACAGGGAGCTACGAGCAGTACTTC